This record looks at one TCR beta chain sequence and its context. Its antigen remains unknown. Specified time point: pre-treatment sample, taken before nivolumab and TIL therapy. The tumor samples were excised metastases, mostly pleural nodules or supraclavicular lymph nodes. The data are from a study of TIL therapy for anti-PD-1-resistant metastatic lung cancer. Study-level background: Median tumor PD-L1 proportion score was roughly 5.5%.

Germline V gene data show CDR1 as SGHTA and CDR2 as FQGNSA. V was clipped by 4 bases and J by 3 bases, with 12 bases between them. The CDR3 has 15 amino acids. Findings and caveats of the study: Treatment-naive, never-smoker and oncogene-addicted patients were overrepresented in this highly selected cohort.

Sequencing used immunoSEQ v3. Survey-level samples got roughly 1.9 million read pairs; deep-level samples got about 4.5-6.5 million. Produced via immunoSEQ multiplex PCR; TCRdb's table is partial and in-frame only. The sample has about 50,000 clones; about three quarters are singletons. J is TRBJ1-4 and V is TRBV7-2, with D maybe TRBD1 (5 bases). The receptor's source is a person aged 25 to 85 with non-small cell lung cancer. The sequences come from tumor tissue, collected at baseline. The CDR3 region has the DNA TGTGCCAGCAGCTCGCAGGGAGGGCCTAATGAAAAACTGTTTTTT. Residues: CASSSQGGPNEKLFF.